A single sample is the source of the 8 T cell receptor beta chains below, sequenced in a study of blood T cell repertoires in COVID-19 (dated by TCRdb to the early 2020s). Preparation of the library involved the immunoSEQ multiplex PCR assay. TCRdb re-hosts the immuneACCESS table, in-frame sequences only. Its copies lack some clones; in the studies checked, an unresolved V gene accounts for under half of them, and the cause for the rest is not known. The sample has a few hundred thousand clones on record, roughly four fifths of them singletons. Approximately 4.7% of the sample lies in the top ten. The sequencing sample was made of PBMCs or T cells enriched from blood (not recorded which). These TCRs come from a woman aged 45-60 years who had recovered from COVID-19.

J is TRBJ2-7 and V is TRBV6-2 or TRBV6-3; D call uncertain. Germline V lookup: CDR1 MNHEY, CDR2 SVGEGT. Between the trimmed V and J ends, which lost 2 bases and 9 bases, there was a span of 23 bases. The CDR3 runs to 16 residues. This chain's CDR3 is CASSYHTTEPTAGQYF. The DNA for the CDR3 is TGTGCCAGCAGTTACCACACGACGGAACCCACAGCAGGGCAGTACTTC.

This sequence joins TRBV11-2 and TRBJ1-1; maybe TRBD1 (5 bases). Between the trimmed V and J ends, which lost 1 base and 4 bases, there was a span of 16 bases. The CDR3 has 16 amino acids. Germline lookup yields CDR1 SGHAT and CDR2 FQNNGV. CDR3 bases: TGTGCCAGCAGCTTAGGGGGCCTACGCCTGGGCACTGAAGCTTTCTTT. Translating it yields CASSLGGLRLGTEAFF. The whole variable domain, remainder taken from reference TRBV11-2 and TRBJ1-1, is EAGVAQSPRYKIIEKRQSVAFWCNPISGHATLYWYQQILGQGPKLLIQFQNNGVVDDSQLPKDRFSAERLKGVDSTLKIQPAKLEDSAVYLCASSLGGLRLGTEAFFGQGTRLTVV.

The chain links TRBV9 to TRBJ2-1; D is possibly TRBD1 (5 bases). The CDR3 contains 12 residues. Trimming took 0 bases from V and 11 from J, leaving 9 bases between them. Germline assignment: CDR1 SGDLS and CDR2 YYNGEE. The CDR3 DNA is TGTGCCAGCAGCGTAGACAGGATCAAGCAGTTCTTC. Translation gives CASSVDRIKQFF.

The chain has TRBV24-1 and TRBJ1-2, with D perhaps matching TRBD1 (6 bases). Germline V gene lookup returns CDR1 KGHDR and CDR2 SFDVKD. This CDR3 region has 14 residues. The germline V and J ends were trimmed by 2 bases and 7 bases, with 13 bases remaining between them. The CDR3 DNA follows: TGTGCCACCAGTGATTCACAGGGTCTGAGTGGCTACACCTTC. Translating gives CATSDSQGLSGYTF.

This chain's CDR3 is CASSPGQGFHEQYF. The CDR3, as DNA: TGTGCCAGCTCACCGGGACAGGGGTTCCACGAGCAGTACTTC. The chain joins TRBV18 to TRBJ2-7, with 10 bases lining up with TRBD1. Germline CDR1 KGHSH, CDR2 LQKENI. The junction had 4 bases not matched to a gene; V was cut back by 3 bases and J by 5 bases. The CDR3 consists of 14 residues.

This clone was found a few times. This chain uses TRBV7-9 with TRBJ1-6; tentatively, D is TRBD1 (5 bases). The CDR3 is 17 amino acids. CDR1 and CDR2 (germline): SEHNR, FQNEAQ (reference sequence). V lost 0 bases and J 6 bases, leaving 15 bases between the germline ends. CDR3: CASSLAGRLGGNSPLHF. The CDR3 bases are TGTGCCAGCAGCTTAGCCGGGCGGCTGGGGGGTAATTCACCCCTCCACTTT.

V gene TRBV11-2 combines with J gene TRBJ2-3; 7 nucleotides line up with TRBD2. The germline CDR1 and CDR2 sequences are SGHAT and FQNNGV. The CDR3 is 18 amino acids. The V and J ends lost 5 bases and 0 bases, in that order; junction bases with no gene match: 14. CDR3 sequence reads: CASSLTPRLAASTDTQYF. The CDR3 DNA sequence: TGTGCCAGCAGCCTCACACCCAGACTAGCAGCTAGCACAGATACGCAGTATTTT.

J is TRBJ1-5 and V is TRBV24-1; the D gene is possibly TRBD1 (5 bases). Trimming removed 4 bases at V and 6 bases at J, with 9 bases between. From germline, CDR1 is KGHDR and CDR2 SFDVKD. The CDR3 is 13 amino acids. CDR3 protein: CATSDGGVQPQHF. The CDR3 DNA is TGTGCCACCAGTGACGGGGGGGTTCAGCCCCAGCATTTT.